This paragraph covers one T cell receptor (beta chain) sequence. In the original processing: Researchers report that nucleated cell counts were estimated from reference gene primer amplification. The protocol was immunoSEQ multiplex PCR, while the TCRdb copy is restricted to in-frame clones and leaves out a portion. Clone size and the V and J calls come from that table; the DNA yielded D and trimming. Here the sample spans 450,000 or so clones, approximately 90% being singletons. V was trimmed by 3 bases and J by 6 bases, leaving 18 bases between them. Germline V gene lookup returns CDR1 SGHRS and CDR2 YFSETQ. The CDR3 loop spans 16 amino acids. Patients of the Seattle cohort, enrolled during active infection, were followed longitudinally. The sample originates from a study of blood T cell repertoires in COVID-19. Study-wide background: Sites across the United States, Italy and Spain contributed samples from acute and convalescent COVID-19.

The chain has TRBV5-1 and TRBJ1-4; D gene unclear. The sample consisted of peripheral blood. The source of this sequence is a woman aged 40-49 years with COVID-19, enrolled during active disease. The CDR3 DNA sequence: TGCGCCAGCAGCTGGAGATTGTCGGGAGAAGATGAAAAACTGTTTTTT. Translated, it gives CASSWRLSGEDEKLFF.